This T cell receptor beta chain was recorded in a study of blood T cell repertoires in COVID-19. Whole-study context: Sources were T cells, B-cell-depleted T cells, or PBMCs; the material itself was cDNA or gDNA.

Deletions cut 5 bases from V and 3 bases from J, with 11 bases between. The CDR3 runs to 14 residues. Germline values: CDR1 SGHTA, CDR2 FQGNSA. This clone was found once. TCRdb keeps only in-frame clones here, not all; method: immunoSEQ multiplex PCR. The table shows about 140,000 clones, with approximately 85% occurring only once. The chain couples TRBV7-2 to TRBJ2-1, with a weak D call TRBD2 (5 bases). The sequencing input was peripheral blood. The origin of this receptor is a man aged 45-60 years with acute or convalescent COVID-19. The CDR3 spells CASSRGLIYNEQFF. CDR3 sequence (DNA): TGTGCCAGCAGCCGCGGGCTGATCTACAATGAGCAGTTCTTC.